Each of the 18 T cell receptor beta chains below was sequenced from the same sample in a study of shared clonotypes between healthy human individuals. Sequencing used immunoSEQ multiplex PCR; TCRdb keeps in-frame clones, though not all of them. Of around 700,000 clones in the sample, roughly 70% are singletons; the top ten hold approximately 2%. Sample: memory CD4+ T cells sorted from blood. Subset described: CD45RA-negative fraction. The receptors come from a woman aged 25 to 39 in good health.

The J gene is TRBJ2-7, the V gene TRBV6-5; D might be TRBD1 or TRBD2, each matching 7 bases. The CDR3 totals 16 residues. V lost 2 bases to trimming and J lost 2 bases, with 16 bases between them. Germline CDR1 MNHEY, CDR2 SVGAGI. The CDR3 region is CASSYGRGRSAYEQYF. The CDR3 nucleotides read TGTGCCAGCAGTTACGGGAGGGGGCGGTCGGCCTACGAGCAGTACTTC.

The chain recombines TRBV28 with TRBJ1-2; 8 bases line up with TRBD1. There are 14 residues in the CDR3. In germline, CDR1 is MDHEN, CDR2 SYDVKM. V was pared by 2 bases and J by 5 bases, with 4 bases of the junction left unmatched. CDR3 bases: TGTGCCAGCAGTTTACGACAGGGGCGGTATGGCTACACCTTC. This translates into CASSLRQGRYGYTF.

The rearrangement links TRBV30 to TRBJ2-7; 10 nucleotides align to TRBD1. With V trimmed by 5 bases and J by 4 bases, 2 bases remained unmatched. The V gene's germline CDR1 is GTSNPN and CDR2 SVGIG (reference sequence). The length of the CDR3 is 12 residues. CDR3 in DNA: TGTGCCTGGGTGGACAGGGGGTACGAGCAGTACTTC. Its protein is CAWVDRGYEQYF.

Note on this clone: The sample holds other DNA sequences that translate to the same CDR3. The chain links TRBV5-1 to TRBJ2-2, with D maybe TRBD2 (5 bases). The CDR3 runs to 15 residues. The V gene's germline CDR1 is SGHRS and CDR2 YFSETQ. The V and J ends lost 0 bases and 0 bases respectively, with 6 bases between them. This CDR3 reads CASSLGTSNTGELFF. CDR3 sequence (DNA): TGCGCCAGCAGCTTGGGGACTTCGAACACCGGGGAGCTGTTTTTT. The complete variable domain, with remaining parts taken from reference TRBV5-1 and TRBJ2-2, reads KAGVTQTPRYLIKTRGQQVTLSCSPISGHRSVSWYQQTPGQGLQFLFEYFSETQRNKGNFPGRFSGRQFSNSRSEMNVSTLELGDSALYLCASSLGTSNTGELFFGEGSRLTVL.

This clone was seen only a few times. V is TRBV30 and J is TRBJ2-7; 8 bases fit TRBD2. V dropped 0 bases and J dropped 3; count of bases not matched to a gene: 16. CDR3 length equals 18 residues. In germline, CDR1 is GTSNPN, CDR2 SVGIG (reference sequence). DNA of the CDR3: TGTGCCTGGAGTGTACCCAGCGGGAGCTTGATTCCAATCTACGAGCAGTACTTC. Encoded protein: CAWSVPSGSLIPIYEQYF. Full variable domain (missing parts from reference TRBV30 and TRBJ2-7): SQTIHQWPATLVQPVGSPLSLECTVEGTSNPNLYWYRQAAGRGLQLLFYSVGIGQISSEVPQNLSASRPQDRQFILSSKKLLLSDSGFYLCAWSVPSGSLIPIYEQYFGPGTRLTVT.

The V call is TRBV28, the J call TRBJ2-7, with 8 bases aligning to TRBD1. Germline V gene lookup returns CDR1 MDHEN and CDR2 SYDVKM. The CDR3 is 12 amino acids. The ends lost 3 bases at V and 8 bases at J; junction bases unmatched: 3. The CDR3 is CASSLRQGKQYF. CDR3 nucleotides: TGTGCCAGCAGTTTGCGACAGGGGAAGCAGTACTTC. The entire variable domain, with the rest obtained from reference TRBV28 and TRBJ2-7, is as follows: DVKVTQSSRYLVKRTGEKVFLECVQDMDHENMFWYRQDPGLGLRLIYFSYDVKMKEKGDIPEGYSVSREKKERFSLILESASTNQTSMYLCASSLRQGKQYFGPGTRLTVT.

This clone was detected only a few times. The gene calls are TRBV19 and TRBJ2-2, with unresolved D. Germline loops: CDR1 LNHDA, CDR2 SQIVND (reference sequence). This CDR3 has 14 amino acids. V dropped 2 bases and J dropped 4 bases, with 8 bases sitting between them. The DNA for the CDR3 is TGTGCCAGTAGTATAAGTCGGAGCACCGGGGAGCTGTTTTTT. It is translated as CASSISRSTGELFF.

The chain carries TRBV2 and TRBJ1-1; TRBD1 agrees at 8 bases. The germline gives CDR1 SNHLY, CDR2 FYNNEI. The CDR3 covers 13 residues. Trimming at V came to 7 bases and at J to 6 bases, leaving 7 bases not matched to a gene. The CDR3 region has the DNA TGTGCCAGCAAGGCAGGGGGCGCGGCTGAAGCTTTCTTT. Residues: CASKAGGAAEAFF.

The genes are TRBV28 and TRBJ2-1, with 9 positions matching TRBD2. J lost 5 bases, V lost 5 bases, and 13 bases had no gene match. The CDR3 sequence is 17 residues long. Germline V gene data show CDR1 as MDHEN and CDR2 as SYDVKM. Written as DNA, the CDR3 is TGTGCCAGCAGTCCCGTGGGATTAGCGGGAGAGAACAATGAGCAGTTCTTC. It yields the protein CASSPVGLAGENNEQFF.

The V call is TRBV5-1, the J call TRBJ2-7; 7 nucleotides line up with TRBD2. V was pared by 0 bases and J by 1 base, with 4 bases of the junction left unmatched. This CDR3 spans 15 amino acids. Germline loops: CDR1 SGHRS, CDR2 YFSETQ. Here the CDR3 reads CASSLAPSGSYEQYF. CDR3 sequence (DNA): TGCGCCAGCAGCTTGGCTCCTAGCGGATCCTACGAGCAGTACTTC.

A few counts support this clone. In the same sample, other DNA sequences code for this CDR3. This chain connects TRBV19 to TRBJ1-5, with TRBD1 matching 9 bases. The CDR3 contains 13 residues. V lost 5 bases, J lost 4 bases, and 0 bases stayed unmatched. Looked up from germline, CDR1 is LNHDA and CDR2 is SQIVND (reference sequence). This CDR3 reads CASSGTGNQPQHF. DNA for the CDR3: TGTGCCAGTAGTGGGACAGGGAATCAGCCCCAGCATTTT.

This sequence joins TRBV13 and TRBJ2-3, with TRBD2 as a possible D gene (5 bases). This CDR3 region has 16 residues. The germline V gene encodes CDR1 PRHDT and CDR2 FYEKMQ (reference sequence). Trimming cost V 4 bases and J 0 bases, with 14 bases left between them. CDR3: CASSSGVLTSTDTQYF. The CDR3 DNA reads as TGTGCCAGCAGCTCCGGGGTCCTAACTAGCACAGATACGCAGTATTTT.

The chain combines TRBV19 with TRBJ1-1; no firm D call. Between the trimmed V and J ends, which lost 1 base and 2 bases, there was a span of 8 bases. The CDR3 has 14 amino acids. Germline V gene lookup returns CDR1 LNHDA and CDR2 SQIVND (reference sequence). DNA for the CDR3: TGTGCCAGTAGTATAGGCGCGATTAACACTGAAGCTTTCTTT. It translates to CASSIGAINTEAFF.

The chain is built from TRBV9 and TRBJ2-1, with 9 positions matching TRBD1. CDR3 length equals 16 residues. Germline V gives CDR1 SGDLS, CDR2 YYNGEE. Trimming removed 3 bases from V and 7 bases from J; junction bases left unmatched: 11. CDR3 DNA: TGTGCCAGCAGCGCTGATGACAGGGGGGTTTGGAATGAGCAGTTCTTC. Its protein is CASSADDRGVWNEQFF.

V and J are TRBV6-4 and TRBJ1-5; a possible D gene is TRBD1 (5 bases). Trimming took off 6 bases at V and 7 bases at J, with 13 bases between the two ends. The CDR3 is 13 residues long. Looked up from germline, CDR1 is MRHNA and CDR2 is SNTAGT. CDR3 coding DNA: TGTGCCAGCAGCATGACAGAGGACCAGCCCCAGCATTTT. Residues: CASSMTEDQPQHF.

This clone was recorded a few times. This rearrangement joins TRBV7-8 to TRBJ2-1; a weak D match, TRBD1 (6 bases). This CDR3 has 14 residues. CDR1 is SGHVS and CDR2 is FQNEAQ in the germline V gene. The V end was cut by 3 bases, the J end by 2 bases, with 8 bases between. In nucleotides, the CDR3 is TGTGCCAGCAGCTTCCAGGGGACCTACAATGAGCAGTTCTTC. Its protein is CASSFQGTYNEQFF.

V is TRBV5-1 and J is TRBJ1-2, with 7 bases that match TRBD1. Germline assignment: CDR1 SGHRS and CDR2 YFSETQ. The CDR3 totals 13 residues. V trimming: 5 bases; J trimming: 8 bases; junction bases outside the gene matches: 9. The CDR3: CASRPPTGEGYTF. The CDR3 DNA sequence: TGCGCCAGCAGGCCCCCTACAGGGGAAGGCTACACCTTC.

The chain couples TRBV7-3 to TRBJ1-4, with D perhaps matching TRBD1 (5 bases). The CDR3 runs to 16 residues. Per germline, CDR1 SGHTA and CDR2 FQGTGA. V lost 5 bases and J 7 bases, leaving 20 bases between the germline ends. The CDR3 nucleotides are TGTGCCAGCAGCCCTAGAGGGGTCCAGGGCGGTGAAAAACTGTTTTTT. Amino acid sequence: CASSPRGVQGGEKLFF.